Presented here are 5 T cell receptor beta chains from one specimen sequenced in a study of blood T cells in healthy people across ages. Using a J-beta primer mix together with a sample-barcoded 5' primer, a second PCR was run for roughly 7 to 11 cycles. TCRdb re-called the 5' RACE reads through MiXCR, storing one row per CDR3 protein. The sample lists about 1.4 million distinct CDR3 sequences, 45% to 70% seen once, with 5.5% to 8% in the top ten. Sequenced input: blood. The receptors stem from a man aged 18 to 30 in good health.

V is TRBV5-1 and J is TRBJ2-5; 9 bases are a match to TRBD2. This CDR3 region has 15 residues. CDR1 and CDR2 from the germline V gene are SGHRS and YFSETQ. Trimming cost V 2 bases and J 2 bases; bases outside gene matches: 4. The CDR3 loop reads CASSFTSGHQETQYF. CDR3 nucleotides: TGCGCCAGCAGCTTCACTAGCGGGCATCAAGAGACCCAGTACTTC.

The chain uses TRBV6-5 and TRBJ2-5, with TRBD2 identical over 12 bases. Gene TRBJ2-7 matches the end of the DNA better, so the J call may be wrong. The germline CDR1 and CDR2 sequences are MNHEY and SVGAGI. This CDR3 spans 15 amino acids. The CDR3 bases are TGTGCCAGCAGTTCTAGCGGGGGGGCGTTGAGCGAGCAGTACTTC. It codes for CASSSSGGALSEQYF.

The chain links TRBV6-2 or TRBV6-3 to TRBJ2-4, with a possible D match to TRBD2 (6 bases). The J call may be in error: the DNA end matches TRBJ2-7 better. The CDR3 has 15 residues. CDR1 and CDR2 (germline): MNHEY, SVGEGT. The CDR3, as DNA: TGTGCCAGCAGCCCCGGGACTGGAGAATTTTACGAGCAGTACTTC. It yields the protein CASSPGTGEFYEQYF.

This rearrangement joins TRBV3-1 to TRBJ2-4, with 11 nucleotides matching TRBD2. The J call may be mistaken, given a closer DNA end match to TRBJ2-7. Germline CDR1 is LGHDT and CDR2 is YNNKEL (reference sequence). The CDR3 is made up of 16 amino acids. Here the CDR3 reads CASSQDQLAGAYEQYF. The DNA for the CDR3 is TGTGCCAGCAGCCAAGATCAACTAGCGGGAGCCTACGAGCAGTACTTC.

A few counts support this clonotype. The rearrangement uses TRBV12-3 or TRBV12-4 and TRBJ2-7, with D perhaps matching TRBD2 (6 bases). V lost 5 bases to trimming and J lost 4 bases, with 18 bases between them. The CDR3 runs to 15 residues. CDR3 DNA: TGTGCCAGCAGTGGGGGGAACGGACACACTTACGAGCAGTACTTC. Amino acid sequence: CASSGGNGHTYEQYF.